This entry concerns a single TCR beta chain. Original analysis: Estimates of nucleated cell counts were drawn from the amplification of reference gene primers. The table came from immunoSEQ multiplex PCR; TCRdb's copy has only in-frame clones and leaves some out. Clone size and V and J calls were adopted from that table, with D and trimming inferred from the DNA. Of approximately 270,000 clones in the sample, about nine tenths were seen once. This entry is derived from a study of blood T cell repertoires in COVID-19. Participant-given clinical history determined each cohort assignment. This clonotype was obtained from a middle-aged man who had recovered from COVID-19. The sequenced sample consisted of PBMCs or T cells enriched from blood (not recorded which).

Here the CDR3 reads CASSPRGNIRETDTIYF. The DNA of the CDR3 is TGTGCCAGCTCACCACGTGGTAACATAAGGGAGACGGACACCATATATTTT. The V gene is TRBV18, the J gene TRBJ1-3, with D unresolved. CDR1 is KGHSH and CDR2 is LQKENI in the germline V gene. Between the trimmed V and J ends, which lost 1 base and 8 bases, there was a span of 21 bases. The CDR3 extends over 17 amino acids. Together with reference TRBV18 and TRBJ1-3, the CDR3 gives the full variable domain: NAGVMQNPRHLVRRRGQEARLRCSPMKGHSHVYWYRQLPEEGLKFMVYLQKENIIDESGMPKERFSAEFPKEGPSILRIQQVVRGDSAAYFCASSPRGNIRETDTIYFGEGSWLTVV.